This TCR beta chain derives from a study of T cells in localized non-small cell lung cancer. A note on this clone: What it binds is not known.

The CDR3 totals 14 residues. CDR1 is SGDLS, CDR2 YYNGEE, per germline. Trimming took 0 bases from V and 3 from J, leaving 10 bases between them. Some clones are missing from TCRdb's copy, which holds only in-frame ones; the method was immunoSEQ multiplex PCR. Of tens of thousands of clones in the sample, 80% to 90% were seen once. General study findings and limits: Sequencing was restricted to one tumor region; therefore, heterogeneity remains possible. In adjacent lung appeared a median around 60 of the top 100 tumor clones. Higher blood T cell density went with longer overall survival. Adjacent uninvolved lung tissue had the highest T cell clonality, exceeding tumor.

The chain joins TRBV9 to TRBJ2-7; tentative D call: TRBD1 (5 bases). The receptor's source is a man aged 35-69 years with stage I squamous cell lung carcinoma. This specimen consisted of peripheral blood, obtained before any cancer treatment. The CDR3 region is CASSVGSTVYEQYF. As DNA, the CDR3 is TGTGCCAGCAGCGTAGGCTCGACAGTCTACGAGCAGTACTTC. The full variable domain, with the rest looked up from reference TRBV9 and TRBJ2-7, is DSGVTQTPKHLITATGQRVTLRCSPRSGDLSVYWYQQSLDQGLQFLIQYYNGEERAKGNILERFSAQQFPDLHSELNLSSLELGDSALYFCASSVGSTVYEQYFGPGTRLTVT.